Below, one TCR beta chain is given with its context. This clonotype was found many times. Its antigen remains undetermined. One base away there is no much larger clone; base qualities are not given. Trimming removed 0 bases from V and 0 bases from J, leaving 24 bases between the germline ends. From its cysteine to its phenylalanine, the CDR3 spans 21 amino acids. Only CDR3 DNA remains: 63 bases, in frame from the first base. Per the germline V gene, MNHEY is the CDR1 and SVGEGT is the CDR2. The listed sequencing device is Illumina HiSeq 1500. The public reads were reanalyzed by TCRdb: fastp trimming at Q25, MiXCR alignment, in-frame beta chains only. Every CDR3 protein is listed once, alongside the most common genes and DNA of its rows. In all, the sample holds about 210,000 distinct CDR3 sequences, and 6.5% of those were seen once. Roughly 6% of the sample is taken by the ten largest. This record comes from a study of T cell repertoires in cytomegalovirus infection (dated 2019 in TCRdb). For the study in its entirety: The HLA type of each donor mattered for the analysis, because public TCR beta signatures pointed to carriage of CMV infection along with the matching HLA type. The full study reports these points: The ex vivo response was dominated by HLA-C-restricted CMV-specific TCR beta clonotypes, which also provided the single most frequent clonotype in two of eight donors. Carriers of CMV infection plus the relevant HLA type were discriminated by the cumulative frequency of public TCR beta family members in the study cohort and in an independent 352-donor cohort.

The sample was PBMCs. This sequence was found in a human donor in good health (CMV status not recorded). Some clones in this sample may be carry-over from other donors' samples. This chain is built from TRBV6-2 or TRBV6-3 and TRBJ1-5, with no D gene named confidently. The CDR3 amino acid sequence is: CASSYSVWAVRGSLSNQPQHF. The nucleotide sequence is given as TGTGCCAGCAGTTACTCTGTTTGGGCCGTTCGGGGATCGCTTAGCAATCAGCCCCAGCATTTT.